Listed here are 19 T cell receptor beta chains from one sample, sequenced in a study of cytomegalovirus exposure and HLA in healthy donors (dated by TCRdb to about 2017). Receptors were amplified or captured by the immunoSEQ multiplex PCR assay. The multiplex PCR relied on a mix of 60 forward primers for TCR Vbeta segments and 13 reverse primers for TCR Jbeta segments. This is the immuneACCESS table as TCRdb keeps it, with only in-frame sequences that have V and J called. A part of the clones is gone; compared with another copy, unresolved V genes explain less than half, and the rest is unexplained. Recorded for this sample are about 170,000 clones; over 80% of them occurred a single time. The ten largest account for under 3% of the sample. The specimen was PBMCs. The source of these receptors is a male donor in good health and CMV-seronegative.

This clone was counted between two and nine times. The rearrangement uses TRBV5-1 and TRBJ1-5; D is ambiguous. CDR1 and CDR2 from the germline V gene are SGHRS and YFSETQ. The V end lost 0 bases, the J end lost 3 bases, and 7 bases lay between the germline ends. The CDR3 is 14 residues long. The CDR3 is CASSLDSFNQPQHF. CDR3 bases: TGCGCCAGCAGCTTGGACAGTTTCAATCAGCCCCAGCATTTT.

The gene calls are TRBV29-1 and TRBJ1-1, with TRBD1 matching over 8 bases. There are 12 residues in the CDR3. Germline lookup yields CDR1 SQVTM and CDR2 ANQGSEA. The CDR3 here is CRAGGWNTEAFF. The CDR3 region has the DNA TGCAGGGCAGGGGGCTGGAACACTGAAGCTTTCTTT.

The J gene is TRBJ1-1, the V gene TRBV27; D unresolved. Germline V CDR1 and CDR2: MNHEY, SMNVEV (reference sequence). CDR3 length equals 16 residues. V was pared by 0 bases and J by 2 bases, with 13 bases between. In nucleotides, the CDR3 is TGTGCCAGCAGTTTATCGAGAACAGTACCTAACACTGAAGCTTTCTTT. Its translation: CASSLSRTVPNTEAFF.

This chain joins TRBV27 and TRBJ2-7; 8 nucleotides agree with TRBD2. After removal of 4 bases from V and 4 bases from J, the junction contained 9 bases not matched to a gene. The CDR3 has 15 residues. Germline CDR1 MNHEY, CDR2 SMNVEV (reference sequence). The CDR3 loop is CASSSGVAGYYEQYF. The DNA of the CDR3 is TGTGCCAGCAGTTCCGGGGTAGCGGGGTATTACGAGCAGTACTTC.

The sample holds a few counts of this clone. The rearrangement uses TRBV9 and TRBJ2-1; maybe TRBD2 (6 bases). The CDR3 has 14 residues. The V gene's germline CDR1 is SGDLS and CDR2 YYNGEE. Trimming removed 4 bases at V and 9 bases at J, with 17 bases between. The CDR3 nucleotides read TGTGCCAGCAGCCCCTCTACTAGCCGGGGTGAGCAGTTCTTC. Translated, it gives CASSPSTSRGEQFF.

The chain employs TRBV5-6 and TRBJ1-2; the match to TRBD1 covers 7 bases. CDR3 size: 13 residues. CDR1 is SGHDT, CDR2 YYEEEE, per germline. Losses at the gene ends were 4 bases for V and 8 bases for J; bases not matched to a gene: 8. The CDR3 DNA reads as TGTGCCAGCAGCACAGGGGCTCTATGGGGCTACACCTTC. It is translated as CASSTGALWGYTF. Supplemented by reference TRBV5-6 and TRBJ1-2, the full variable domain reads DAGVTQSPTHLIKTRGQQVTLRCSPKSGHDTVSWYQQALGQGPQFIFQYYEEEERQRGNFPDRFSGHQFPNYSSELNVNALLLGDSALYLCASSTGALWGYTFGSGTRLTVV.

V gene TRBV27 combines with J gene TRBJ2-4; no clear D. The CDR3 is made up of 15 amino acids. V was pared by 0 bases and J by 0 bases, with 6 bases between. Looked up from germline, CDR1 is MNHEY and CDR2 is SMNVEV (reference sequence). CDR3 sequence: CASSLSRGAKNIQYF. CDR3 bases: TGTGCCAGCAGTTTATCGAGAGGAGCCAAAAACATTCAGTACTTC.

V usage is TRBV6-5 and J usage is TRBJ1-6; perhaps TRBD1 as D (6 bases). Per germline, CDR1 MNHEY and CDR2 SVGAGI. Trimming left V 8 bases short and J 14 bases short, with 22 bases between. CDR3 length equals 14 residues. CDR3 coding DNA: TGTGCCAGCTCAGGGGACGCCAGAGTCCGCGCCCTCCACTTT. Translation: CASSGDARVRALHF.

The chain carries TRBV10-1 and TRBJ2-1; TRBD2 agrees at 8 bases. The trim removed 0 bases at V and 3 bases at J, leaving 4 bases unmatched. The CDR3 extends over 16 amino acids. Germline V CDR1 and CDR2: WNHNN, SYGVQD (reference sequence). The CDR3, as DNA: TGCGCCAGCAGTGAGTCGGGTCGGGGGGGCTACAATGAGCAGTTCTTC. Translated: CASSESGRGGYNEQFF.

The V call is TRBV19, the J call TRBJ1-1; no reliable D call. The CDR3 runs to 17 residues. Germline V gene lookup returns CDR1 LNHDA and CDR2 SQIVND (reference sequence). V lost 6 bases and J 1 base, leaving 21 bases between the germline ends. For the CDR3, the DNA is TGTGCCAGTAGACCCTTCAGGTCCCCGGGAAAGAACACTGAAGCTTTCTTT. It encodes CASRPFRSPGKNTEAFF.

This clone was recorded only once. CDR3 bases: TGCGCCAGCAGGGACAGGGGGCGTGAAAACATTCAGTACTTC. This encodes CASRDRGRENIQYF. V and J are TRBV10-1 and TRBJ2-4; the match to TRBD1 covers 11 bases. CDR1 and CDR2 from the germline V gene are WNHNN and SYGVQD (reference sequence). The CDR3 consists of 14 residues. The trim removed 6 bases at V and 5 bases at J, leaving 3 bases unmatched.

CDR3 in amino acids: CASSGRGRTYEQYF. The CDR3, as DNA: TGTGCCAGTAGTGGGAGGGGCCGAACCTACGAGCAGTACTTC. The rearrangement joins TRBV19 to TRBJ2-7; TRBD2 agrees at 7 bases. Per germline, CDR1 LNHDA and CDR2 SQIVND (reference sequence). Trimming took 5 bases from V and 2 from J; bases not matched to a gene: 6. CDR3 size: 14 residues. The variable domain in full, with the rest retrieved from reference TRBV19 and TRBJ2-7, is DGGITQSPKYLFRKEGQNVTLSCEQNLNHDAMYWYRQDPGQGLRLIYYSQIVNDFQKGDIAEGYSVSREKKESFPLTVTSAQKNPTAFYLCASSGRGRTYEQYFGPGTRLTVT.

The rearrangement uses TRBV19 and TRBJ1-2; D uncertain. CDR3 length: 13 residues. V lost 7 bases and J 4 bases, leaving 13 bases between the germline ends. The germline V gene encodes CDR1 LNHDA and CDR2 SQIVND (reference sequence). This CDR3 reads CASTPGIGYGYTF. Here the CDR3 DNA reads TGTGCCAGTACCCCGGGAATCGGCTATGGCTACACCTTC.

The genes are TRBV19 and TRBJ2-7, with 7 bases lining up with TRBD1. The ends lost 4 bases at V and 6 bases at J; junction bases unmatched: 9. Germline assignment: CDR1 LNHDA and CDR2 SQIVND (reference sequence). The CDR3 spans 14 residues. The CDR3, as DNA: TGTGCCAGTAGTAGGACAGGCATATCGGGCGAGCAGTACTTC. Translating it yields CASSRTGISGEQYF.

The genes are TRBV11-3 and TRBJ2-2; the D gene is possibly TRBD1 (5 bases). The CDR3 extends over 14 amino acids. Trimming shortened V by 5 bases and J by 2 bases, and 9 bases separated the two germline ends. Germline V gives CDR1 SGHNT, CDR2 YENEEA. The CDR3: CASSPQGNTGELFF. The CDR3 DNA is TGTGCCAGCAGCCCTCAGGGAAACACCGGGGAGCTGTTTTTT.

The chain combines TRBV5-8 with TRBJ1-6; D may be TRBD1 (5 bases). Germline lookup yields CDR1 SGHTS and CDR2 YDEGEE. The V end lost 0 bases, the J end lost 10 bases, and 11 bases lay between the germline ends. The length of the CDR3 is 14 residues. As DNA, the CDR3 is TGTGCCAGCAGCTTGGGCAGGGATGGCTCACCCCTCCACTTT. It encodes CASSLGRDGSPLHF.

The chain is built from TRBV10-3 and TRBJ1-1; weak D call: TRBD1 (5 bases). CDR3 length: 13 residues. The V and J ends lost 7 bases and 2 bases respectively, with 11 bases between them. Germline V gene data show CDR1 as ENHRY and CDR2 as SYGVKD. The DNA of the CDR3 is TGTGCCATCACTCTGGGGCACAACACTGAAGCTTTCTTT. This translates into CAITLGHNTEAFF.

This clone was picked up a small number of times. The DNA for the CDR3 is TGCGCCAGCAGCTTGGATCCGACAGGGGCTTCCGAGCAGTACTTC. This sequence encodes CASSLDPTGASEQYF. The chain couples TRBV5-1 to TRBJ2-5; the match to TRBD1 covers 8 bases. TRBJ2-7 explains the end of the DNA better; the J call may be wrong. This CDR3 region has 15 residues. CDR1 and CDR2 (germline): SGHRS, YFSETQ.

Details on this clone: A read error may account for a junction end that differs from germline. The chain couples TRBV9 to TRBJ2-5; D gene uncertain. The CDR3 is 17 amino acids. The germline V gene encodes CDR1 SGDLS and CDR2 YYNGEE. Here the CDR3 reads CASSVGSVALTQEAQYF. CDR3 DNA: TGTGCCAGCAGCGTAGGGTCGGTAGCATTGACCCAAGAGGCCCAGTACTTC.